Many counts were recorded for the clone carrying this TCR beta chain. This record belongs to a study of blood T cell repertoires in COVID-19. Study summary: Italy, Spain and the United States were the sources of the convalescent and acute COVID-19 samples. Nucleic acid was either cDNA or gDNA, and it came from T cells, B-cell-depleted T cells, or PBMCs.

In the authors' methods: It was from reference gene primer amplification that nucleated cell counts were estimated. Sequencing was performed with immunoSEQ multiplex PCR; in TCRdb, only in-frame clones are kept and a portion is missing. For V, J and clone size, that table is used; D and trimming come from the DNA. The table includes around 80,000 clones, around 79% detected once. The germline V gene has CDR1 SGHDT and CDR2 YYEEEE. CDR3 size: 15 residues. The trim removed 4 bases at V and 7 bases at J, leaving 11 bases unmatched. The receptor was isolated from a man older than 75 with acute or convalescent COVID-19. The specimen sequenced was peripheral blood. The chain links TRBV5-6 to TRBJ1-1, with 9 bases fitting TRBD1. CDR3 nucleotide sequence: TGTGCCAGCAGCAAGTCAGGACAGGGGAGGGTTGAAGCTTTCTTT. It codes for CASSKSGQGRVEAFF.